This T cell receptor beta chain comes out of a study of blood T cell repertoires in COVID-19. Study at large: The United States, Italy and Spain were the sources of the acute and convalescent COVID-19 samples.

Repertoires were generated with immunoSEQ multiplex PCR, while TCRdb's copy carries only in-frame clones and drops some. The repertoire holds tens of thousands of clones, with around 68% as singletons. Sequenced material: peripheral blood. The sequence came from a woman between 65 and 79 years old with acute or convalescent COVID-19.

DNA of the CDR3: TGTGCCAGCAGCTTAGGTCTGCGCTCTAACTATGGCTACACCTTC. Amino acid sequence: CASSLGLRSNYGYTF. The V gene is TRBV7-9, the J gene TRBJ1-2, with D unclear. Per the germline V gene, CDR1 is SEHNR and CDR2 is FQNEAQ (reference sequence). This CDR3 is 15 amino acids long. Trimming pared 1 base from V and 0 bases from J, leaving 9 bases between.